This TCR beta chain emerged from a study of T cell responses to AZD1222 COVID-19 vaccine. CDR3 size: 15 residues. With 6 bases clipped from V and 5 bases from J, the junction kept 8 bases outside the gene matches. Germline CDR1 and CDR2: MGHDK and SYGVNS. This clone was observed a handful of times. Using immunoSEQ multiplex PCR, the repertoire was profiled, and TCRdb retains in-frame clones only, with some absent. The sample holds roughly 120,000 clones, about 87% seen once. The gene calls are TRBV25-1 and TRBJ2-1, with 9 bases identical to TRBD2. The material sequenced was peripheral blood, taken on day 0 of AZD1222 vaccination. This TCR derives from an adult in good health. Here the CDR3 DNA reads TGTGCCAGCAGGGCTAGCGGGACAGTCAACAATGAGCAGTTCTTC. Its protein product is CASRASGTVNNEQFF.